The table lists the clone carrying this T cell receptor (beta chain) with a few counts. Antigen: not known. The investigators reverse transcribed all of the isolated RNA, so they sequenced expressed TCRB transcripts. Clones were read by immunoSEQ multiplex PCR, and TCRdb kept only the in-frame ones, dropping some. The sample records about 230,000 clones, 9% to 10% being singletons. The entry originates in a study of beta chain features in type 1 diabetes. Trimming pared 6 bases from V and 8 bases from J, leaving 14 bases between. This CDR3 spans 14 amino acids. The V gene's germline CDR1 is KGHSH and CDR2 LQKENI. Study observations and caveats: Patients' naive, central memory and Treg TCRB repertoires seemed closer to one another than those of healthy donors. Possibly, sequencing cDNA over-represented cells that had high TCR expression levels.

Sorting with CD45RO/CCR7/CD25/CD127/CD95/CD27 yielded naive, central memory, regulatory and stem-like memory CD4+ cells. The genes are TRBV18 and TRBJ1-6; no reliable D call. This sequence was found in a woman under 30 in good health. The specimen was naive CD4+ T cells from blood. Here the CDR3 reads CASSPSPGDSPLHF. Written as DNA, the CDR3 is TGTGCCAGCTCCCCAAGCCCCGGGGATTCACCCCTCCACTTT.